These T cell receptor beta chains were read from a single sample in a study of T cell clones after liver transplantation. Only in-frame clones appear in the TCRdb table, and some are missing; sequencing was by immunoSEQ multiplex PCR. The sample includes roughly 80,000 clones, less than 90% seen only once; the top ten take roughly 3%. The sequencing used CD4+ T cells from blood, collected at the 22-month timepoint. The source is a human patient who received a liver transplant. Some T cells may trace back to the graft donor. The CDR3 runs from the conserved cysteine through the conserved F or W. The order of the fields is J gene, clone size, V gene, D gene, CDR3 protein, CDR3 DNA. The D gene is left open where the match is weak. A clone size is listed for some rows: how often the clone was seen (once, few, many), or a class if it is expanded.

TRBJ2-7,.,TRBV5-5,.,CASSGGDYEQYF,TGTGCCAGCAGCGGAGGGGACTACGAGCAGTACTTC
TRBJ2-7,.,TRBV4-3,.,CASSQVARSYEQYF,TGCGCCAGCAGCCAAGTAGCCAGGTCCTACGAGCAGTACTTC
TRBJ1-5,few,TRBV18,.,CASSPLGQYNQPQHF,TGTGCCAGCTCACCACTGGGCCAGTATAATCAGCCCCAGCATTTT
TRBJ2-5,.,TRBV18,.,CASSPPGAVETQYF,TGTGCCAGCTCACCACCGGGGGCGGTAGAGACCCAGTACTTC
TRBJ1-1,.,TRBV6-4,.,CASSDSKVAEAFF,TGTGCCAGCAGTGACTCGAAGGTGGCTGAAGCTTTCTTT
TRBJ2-1,.,TRBV6-1,TRBD1,CATRGRDDEQFF,TGTGCCACCAGGGGGCGGGACGATGAGCAGTTCTTC
TRBJ1-4,.,TRBV19,TRBD1,CASRDPGQGGEKLFF,TGTGCCAGTAGAGATCCGGGACAGGGGGGCGAAAAACTGTTTTTT
TRBJ1-6,.,TRBV10-3,TRBD1,CAISERAGQGDSPLHF,TGTGCCATCAGCGAGAGAGCGGGACAGGGGGACTCACCCCTCCACTTT
TRBJ1-1,.,TRBV5-4,.,CASSQDLWNTEAFF,TGTGCCAGCAGCCAAGATCTTTGGAACACTGAAGCTTTCTTT
TRBJ1-5,.,TRBV19,.,CASSFLLWGEPSNQPQHF,TGTGCCAGTAGTTTCCTGCTTTGGGGGGAGCCATCCAATCAGCCCCAGCATTTT
TRBJ2-5,few,TRBV10-3,TRBD2,CAISDLAGGRETQYF,TGTGCCATCAGCGACTTAGCGGGGGGCCGGGAGACCCAGTACTTC
TRBJ2-7,.,TRBV6-6,.,CASKLVGGHETSQYF,TGTGCCAGCAAGTTGGTAGGGGGACACGAGACCTCTCAGTACTTC
TRBJ2-1,once,TRBV5-5,TRBD2,CASSFLLAGDEQFF,TGTGCCAGCAGCTTTCTACTAGCGGGAGATGAGCAGTTCTTC
TRBJ1-5,.,TRBV5-8,.,CASSFSGRQNQPQHF,TGTGCCAGCAGCTTTTCGGGTCGGCAAAATCAGCCCCAGCATTTT
TRBJ2-2,.,TRBV19,.,CASIERGWGTGELFF,TGTGCCAGTATAGAAAGGGGATGGGGCACCGGGGAGCTGTTTTTT
TRBJ2-7,.,TRBV7-2,TRBD2,CASSSGRGRAGEQYF,TGTGCCAGCAGCTCAGGGCGCGGGAGGGCAGGCGAGCAGTACTTC
TRBJ2-1,.,TRBV4-3,TRBD2,CASSLRPLAGTNEQFF,TGCGCCAGCAGCCTTAGACCACTAGCGGGGACCAATGAGCAGTTCTTC
TRBJ2-1,.,TRBV11-3,.,CASSTREHEQFF,TGTGCCAGCAGCACCAGAGAGCATGAGCAGTTCTTC
TRBJ2-3,once,TRBV5-6,.,CASSLVGGRGTDTQYF,TGTGCCAGCAGCTTGGTGGGCGGGCGCGGCACAGATACGCAGTATTTT
TRBJ2-7,.,TRBV7-6,.,CASSMVEAYEQYF,TGTGCCAGCAGCATGGTTGAGGCCTACGAGCAGTACTTC
TRBJ1-1,once,TRBV5-6,TRBD1,CASRIGQGATEAFF,TGTGCCAGCAGGATCGGACAGGGCGCCACTGAAGCTTTCTTT
TRBJ2-7,few,TRBV6-5,.,CASSYGSKQYF,TGTGCCAGCAGTTACGGGAGCAAGCAGTACTTC
TRBJ2-7,.,TRBV6-1,.,CASNIRVGEQYF,TGTGCCAGCAACATCCGTGTGGGCGAGCAGTACTTC
TRBJ1-5,few,TRBV18,.,CASSHLPGRKDDQPQHF,TGTGCCAGCTCACACCTACCGGGACGAAAGGACGATCAGCCCCAGCATTTT
TRBJ1-2,.,TRBV5-5,TRBD1,CASSRDRVIGYTF,TGTGCCAGCAGCCGGGACAGGGTGATAGGCTACACCTTC
TRBJ2-5,.,TRBV28,.,CASSDPRGRMTQETQYF,TGTGCCAGCAGTGACCCTCGAGGTCGGATGACCCAAGAGACCCAGTACTTC
TRBJ2-1,.,TRBV5-1,.,CASSSQLGGGPRDEQFF,TGCGCCAGCAGCAGCCAGTTAGGCGGCGGGCCGAGGGATGAGCAGTTCTTC
TRBJ1-4,.,TRBV18,.,CASSPGTPGRRELFF,TGTGCCAGCTCACCTGGGACCCCCGGCCGTCGAGAGCTGTTTTTT
TRBJ2-3,.,TRBV11-2,TRBD2,CASSHGTKSSGSTDTQYF,TGTGCCAGCAGCCACGGGACTAAGAGTTCCGGGTCGACAGATACGCAGTATTTT
TRBJ1-1,.,TRBV28,.,CASSRGRSEAFF,TGTGCCAGCAGCCGAGGACGCTCCGAAGCTTTCTTT
TRBJ2-2,.,TRBV6-5,.,CASTRGGDTGELFF,TGTGCCTCAACGAGGGGTGGCGACACCGGGGAGCTGTTTTTT
TRBJ2-1,.,TRBV7-9,.,CASTPSLSSYNEQFF,TGTGCCAGCACCCCGTCTCTTAGCTCCTACAATGAGCAGTTCTTC
TRBJ2-7,.,TRBV4-1,TRBD2,CASSFGLAGGSSYEQYF,TGCGCCAGCAGCTTCGGACTAGCGGGGGGAAGCTCCTACGAGCAGTACTTC
TRBJ1-4,once,TRBV2,.,CAEGGRSNEKLFF,TGTGCCGAGGGAGGGAGGTCTAATGAAAAACTGTTTTTT
TRBJ2-7,once,TRBV7-9,.,CASSLTDYEQYF,TGTGCCAGCAGCTTGACAGACTACGAGCAGTACTTC
TRBJ2-2,.,TRBV5-1,.,CASSLVENTGELFF,TGCGCCAGCAGCTTGGTTGAAAACACCGGGGAGCTGTTTTTT
TRBJ1-2,.,TRBV18,TRBD1,CASSPPDRARDGYTF,TGTGCCAGCTCACCCCCGGACAGGGCTCGCGATGGCTACACCTTC
TRBJ1-6,few,TRBV19,.,CASSIPGIHNSPLHF,TGTGCCAGTAGTATACCGGGGATCCATAATTCACCCCTCCACTTT
TRBJ1-1,.,TRBV9,.,CASSPHGQGTSEAFF,TGTGCCAGCAGCCCCCACGGGCAGGGGACCAGTGAAGCTTTCTTT
TRBJ2-1,.,TRBV21-1,.,CASSKFESVAGENFNEQFF,TGTGCCAGCAGCAAATTTGAATCGGTAGCGGGAGAGAATTTCAATGAGCAGTTCTTC
TRBJ2-1,.,TRBV5-1,TRBD2,CASSLGLAGGEQFF,TGCGCCAGCAGCCTGGGACTAGCGGGTGGTGAGCAGTTCTTC
TRBJ1-1,.,TRBV10-1,.,CASGPNTEAFF,TGCGCCAGCGGACCGAACACTGAAGCTTTCTTT
TRBJ2-5,.,TRBV6-1,TRBD2,CASRGLAGPETQYF,TGTGCCAGCAGGGGACTAGCGGGGCCGGAGACCCAGTACTTC